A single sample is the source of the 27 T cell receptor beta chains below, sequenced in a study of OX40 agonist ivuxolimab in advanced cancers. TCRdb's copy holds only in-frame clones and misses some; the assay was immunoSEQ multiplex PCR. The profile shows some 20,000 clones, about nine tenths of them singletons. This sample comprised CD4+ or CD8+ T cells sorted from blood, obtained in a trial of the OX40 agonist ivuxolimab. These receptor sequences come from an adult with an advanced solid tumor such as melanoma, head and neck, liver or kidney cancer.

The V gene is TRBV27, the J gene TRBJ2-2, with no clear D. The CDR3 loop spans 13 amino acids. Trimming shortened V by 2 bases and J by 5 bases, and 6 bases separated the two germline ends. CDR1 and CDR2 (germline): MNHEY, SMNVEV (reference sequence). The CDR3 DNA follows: TGTGCCAGCAGTTTAAAGGGAACCGGGGAGCTGTTTTTT. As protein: CASSLKGTGELFF.

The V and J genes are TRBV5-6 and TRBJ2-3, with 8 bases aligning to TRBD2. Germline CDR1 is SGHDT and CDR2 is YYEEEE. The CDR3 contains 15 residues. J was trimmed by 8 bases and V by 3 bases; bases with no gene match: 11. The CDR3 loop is CASSSVTSGASTQYF. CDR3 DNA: TGTGCCAGCAGCTCCGTTACTAGCGGAGCGAGTACGCAGTATTTT.

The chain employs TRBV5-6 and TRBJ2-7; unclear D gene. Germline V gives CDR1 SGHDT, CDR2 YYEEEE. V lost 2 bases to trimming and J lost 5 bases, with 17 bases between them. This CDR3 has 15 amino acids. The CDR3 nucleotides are TGTGCCAGCAGCTTTACCGGCGCCGGTGGCGACGAGCAGTACTTC. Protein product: CASSFTGAGGDEQYF.

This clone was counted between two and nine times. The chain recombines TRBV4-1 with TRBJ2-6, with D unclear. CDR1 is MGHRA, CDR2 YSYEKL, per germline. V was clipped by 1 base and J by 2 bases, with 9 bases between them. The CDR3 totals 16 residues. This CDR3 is CASSQGVPAGANVLTF. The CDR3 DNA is TGCGCCAGCAGCCAAGGGGTTCCGGCTGGGGCCAACGTCCTGACTTTC.

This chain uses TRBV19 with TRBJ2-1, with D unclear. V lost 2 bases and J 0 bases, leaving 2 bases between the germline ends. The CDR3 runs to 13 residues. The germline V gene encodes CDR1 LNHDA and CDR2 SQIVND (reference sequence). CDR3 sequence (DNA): TGTGCCAGTAGTATAAGCTCCTACAATGAGCAGTTCTTC. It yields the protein CASSISSYNEQFF.

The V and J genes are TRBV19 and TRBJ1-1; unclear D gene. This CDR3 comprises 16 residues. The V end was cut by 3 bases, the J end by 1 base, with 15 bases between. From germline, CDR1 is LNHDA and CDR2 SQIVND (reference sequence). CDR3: CASSMGHSSWNTEAFF. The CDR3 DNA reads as TGTGCCAGTAGTATGGGTCATAGCAGCTGGAACACTGAAGCTTTCTTT. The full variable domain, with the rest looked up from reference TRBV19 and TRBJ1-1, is DGGITQSPKYLFRKEGQNVTLSCEQNLNHDAMYWYRQDPGQGLRLIYYSQIVNDFQKGDIAEGYSVSREKKESFPLTVTSAQKNPTAFYLCASSMGHSSWNTEAFFGQGTRLTVV.

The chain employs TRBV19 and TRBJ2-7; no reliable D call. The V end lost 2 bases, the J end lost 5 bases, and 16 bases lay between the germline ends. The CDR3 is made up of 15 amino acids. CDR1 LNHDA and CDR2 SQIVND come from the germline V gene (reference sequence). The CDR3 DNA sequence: TGTGCCAGTAGTATATTACCCGGAACCCCAGACGAGCAGTACTTC. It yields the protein CASSILPGTPDEQYF.

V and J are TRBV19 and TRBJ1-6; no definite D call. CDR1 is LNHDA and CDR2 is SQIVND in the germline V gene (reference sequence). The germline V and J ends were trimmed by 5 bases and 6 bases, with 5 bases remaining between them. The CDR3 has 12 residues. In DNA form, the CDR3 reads TGTGCCAGTAGTGATCTTAATTCACCCCTCCACTTT. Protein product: CASSDLNSPLHF.

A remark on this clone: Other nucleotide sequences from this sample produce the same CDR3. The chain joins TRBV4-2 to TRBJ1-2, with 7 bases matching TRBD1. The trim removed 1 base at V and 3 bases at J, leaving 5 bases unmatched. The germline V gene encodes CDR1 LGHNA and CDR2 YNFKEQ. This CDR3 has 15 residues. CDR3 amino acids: CASSQVSGGDYGYTF. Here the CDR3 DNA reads TGTGCCAGCAGCCAAGTTTCAGGGGGTGACTATGGCTACACCTTC.

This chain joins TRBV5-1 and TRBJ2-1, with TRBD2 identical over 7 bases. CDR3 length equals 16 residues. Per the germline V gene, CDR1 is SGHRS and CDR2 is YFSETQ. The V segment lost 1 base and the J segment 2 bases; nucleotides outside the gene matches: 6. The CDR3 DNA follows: TGCGCCAGCAGCTTGATTGTGGGAGGGACCTACAATGAGCAGTTCTTC. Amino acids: CASSLIVGGTYNEQFF.

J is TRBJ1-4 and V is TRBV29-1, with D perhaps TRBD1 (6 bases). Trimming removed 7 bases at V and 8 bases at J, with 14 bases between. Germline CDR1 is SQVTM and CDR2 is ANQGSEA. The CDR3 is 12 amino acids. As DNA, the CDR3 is TGCAGCGCTAGACAGGATGCAGAAAAACTGTTTTTT. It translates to CSARQDAEKLFF. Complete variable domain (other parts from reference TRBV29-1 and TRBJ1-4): SAVISQKPSRDICQRGTSLTIQCQVDSQVTMMFWYRQQPGQSLTLIATANQGSEATYESGFVIDKFPISRPNLTFSTLTVSNMSPEDSSIYLCSARQDAEKLFFGSGTQLSVL.

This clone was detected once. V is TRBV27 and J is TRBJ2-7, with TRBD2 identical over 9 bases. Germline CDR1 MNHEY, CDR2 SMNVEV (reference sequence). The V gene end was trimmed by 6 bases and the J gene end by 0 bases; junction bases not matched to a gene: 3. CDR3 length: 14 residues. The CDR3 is CASSPSGASYEQYF. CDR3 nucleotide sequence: TGTGCCAGCAGCCCTAGCGGGGCCTCCTACGAGCAGTACTTC.

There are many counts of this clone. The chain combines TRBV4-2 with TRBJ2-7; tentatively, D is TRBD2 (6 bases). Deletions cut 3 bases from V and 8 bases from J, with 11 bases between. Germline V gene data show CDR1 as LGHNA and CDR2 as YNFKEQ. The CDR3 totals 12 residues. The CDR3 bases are TGTGCCAGCAGCCAGGAGGGGCTCCAGCAGTACTTC. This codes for CASSQEGLQQYF.

The CDR3 nucleotides are TGTGCCAGTCAGAGGGGACTGAACTCTGGAAACACCATATATTTT. This sequence encodes CASQRGLNSGNTIYF. The V gene is TRBV19, the J gene TRBJ1-3; a weak D match, TRBD1 (5 bases). The CDR3 extends over 15 amino acids. Trimming cost V 8 bases and J 0 bases, with 14 bases left between them. Germline V gene data show CDR1 as LNHDA and CDR2 as SQIVND (reference sequence).

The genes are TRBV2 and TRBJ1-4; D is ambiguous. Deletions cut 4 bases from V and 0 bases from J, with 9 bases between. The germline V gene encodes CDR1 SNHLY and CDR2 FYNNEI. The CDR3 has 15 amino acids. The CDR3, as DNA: TGTGCCAGCAGTGGTTCGGCACCAACTAATGAAAAACTGTTTTTT. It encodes CASSGSAPTNEKLFF. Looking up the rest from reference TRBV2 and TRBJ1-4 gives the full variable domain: EPEVTQTPSHQVTQMGQEVILRCVPISNHLYFYWYRQILGQKVEFLVSFYNNEISEKSEIFDDQFSVERPDGSNFTLKIRSTKLEDSAMYFCASSGSAPTNEKLFFGSGTQLSVL.

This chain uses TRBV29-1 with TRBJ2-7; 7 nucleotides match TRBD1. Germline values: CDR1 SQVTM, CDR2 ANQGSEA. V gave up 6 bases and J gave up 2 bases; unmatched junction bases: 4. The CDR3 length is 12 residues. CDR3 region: CSVRDSAYEQYF. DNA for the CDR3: TGCAGCGTCCGGGACAGTGCCTACGAGCAGTACTTC.

CDR3 region: CASSPRGLSAEQETQYF. The DNA of the CDR3 is TGCGCCAGCAGCCCCCGAGGATTATCCGCAGAACAAGAGACCCAGTACTTC. The V and J genes are TRBV4-1 and TRBJ2-5; D is undetermined. CDR1 is MGHRA and CDR2 is YSYEKL in the germline V gene. Trimming took 4 bases from V and 2 from J, leaving 20 bases between them. CDR3 length: 17 amino acids.

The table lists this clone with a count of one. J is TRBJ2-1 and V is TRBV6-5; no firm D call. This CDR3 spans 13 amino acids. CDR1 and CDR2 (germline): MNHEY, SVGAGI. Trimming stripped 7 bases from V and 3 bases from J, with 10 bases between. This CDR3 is CASTESRYNEQFF. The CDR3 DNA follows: TGTGCCAGCACCGAGTCCCGCTACAATGAGCAGTTCTTC.

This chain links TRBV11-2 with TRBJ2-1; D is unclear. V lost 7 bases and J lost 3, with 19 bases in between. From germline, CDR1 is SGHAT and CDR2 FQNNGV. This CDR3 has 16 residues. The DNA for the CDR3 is TGTGCCAGCACTAAGCTTTCAGGTCCCTACTACAATGAGCAGTTCTTC. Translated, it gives CASTKLSGPYYNEQFF.

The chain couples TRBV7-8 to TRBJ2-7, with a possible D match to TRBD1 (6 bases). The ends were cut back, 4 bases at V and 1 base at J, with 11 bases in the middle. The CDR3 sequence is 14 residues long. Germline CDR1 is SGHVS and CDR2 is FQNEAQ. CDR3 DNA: TGTGCCAGCAGCTACAGGGTCAATTCCTACGAGCAGTACTTC. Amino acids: CASSYRVNSYEQYF.

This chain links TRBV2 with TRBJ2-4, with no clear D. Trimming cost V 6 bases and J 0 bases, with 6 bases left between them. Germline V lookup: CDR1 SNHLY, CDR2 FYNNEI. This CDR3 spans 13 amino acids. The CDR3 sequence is CASSELAKNIQYF. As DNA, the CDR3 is TGTGCCAGCAGCGAACTAGCCAAAAACATTCAGTACTTC.

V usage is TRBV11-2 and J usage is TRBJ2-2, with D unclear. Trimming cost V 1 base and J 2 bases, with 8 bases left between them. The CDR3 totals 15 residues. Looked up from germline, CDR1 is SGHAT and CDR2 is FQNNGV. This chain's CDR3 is CASSLGTVNTGELFF. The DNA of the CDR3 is TGTGCCAGCAGCTTAGGGACGGTCAACACCGGGGAGCTGTTTTTT.

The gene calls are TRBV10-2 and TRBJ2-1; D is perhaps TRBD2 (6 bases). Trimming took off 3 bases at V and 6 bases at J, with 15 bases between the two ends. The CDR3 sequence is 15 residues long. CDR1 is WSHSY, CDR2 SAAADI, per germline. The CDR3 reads CASSDPGRFGNEQFF. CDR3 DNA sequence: TGCGCCAGCAGTGACCCAGGGAGGTTTGGCAATGAGCAGTTCTTC.

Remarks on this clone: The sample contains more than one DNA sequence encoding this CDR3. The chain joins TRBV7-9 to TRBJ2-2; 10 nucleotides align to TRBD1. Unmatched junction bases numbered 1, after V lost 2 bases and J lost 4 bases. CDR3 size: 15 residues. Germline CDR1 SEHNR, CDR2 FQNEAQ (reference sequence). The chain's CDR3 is CASSLRDRGTGELFF. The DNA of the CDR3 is TGTGCCAGCAGCTTAAGGGACAGGGGCACCGGGGAGCTGTTTTTT.

The CDR3 DNA sequence: TGCGCCAGCAGCTTAGGACAGGGACCAGATCAGCCCCAGCATTTT. It is translated as CASSLGQGPDQPQHF. The J gene is TRBJ1-5, the V gene TRBV5-1, with 8 bases lining up with TRBD1. The germline CDR1 and CDR2 sequences are SGHRS and YFSETQ. V shed 2 bases, J shed 5 bases, and the junction held 6 bases outside the gene matches. The CDR3 extends over 15 amino acids.

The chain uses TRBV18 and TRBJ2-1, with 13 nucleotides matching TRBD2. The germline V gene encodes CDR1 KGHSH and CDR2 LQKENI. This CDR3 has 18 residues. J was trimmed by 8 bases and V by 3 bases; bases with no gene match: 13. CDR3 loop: CASSPTPKLAGGRYEQFF. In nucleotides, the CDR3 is TGTGCCAGCTCACCCACCCCTAAACTAGCGGGGGGGCGGTATGAGCAGTTCTTC.

The CDR3 sequence is CASSQPGTSGGNTGELFF. Here the CDR3 DNA reads TGCGCCAGCAGCCAACCGGGGACTAGCGGGGGAAACACCGGGGAGCTGTTTTTT. V usage is TRBV4-1 and J usage is TRBJ2-2; 14 bases agree with TRBD2. CDR1 and CDR2 from the germline V gene are MGHRA and YSYEKL. This CDR3 comprises 18 residues. V shed 2 bases, J shed 2 bases, and the junction held 4 bases outside the gene matches.